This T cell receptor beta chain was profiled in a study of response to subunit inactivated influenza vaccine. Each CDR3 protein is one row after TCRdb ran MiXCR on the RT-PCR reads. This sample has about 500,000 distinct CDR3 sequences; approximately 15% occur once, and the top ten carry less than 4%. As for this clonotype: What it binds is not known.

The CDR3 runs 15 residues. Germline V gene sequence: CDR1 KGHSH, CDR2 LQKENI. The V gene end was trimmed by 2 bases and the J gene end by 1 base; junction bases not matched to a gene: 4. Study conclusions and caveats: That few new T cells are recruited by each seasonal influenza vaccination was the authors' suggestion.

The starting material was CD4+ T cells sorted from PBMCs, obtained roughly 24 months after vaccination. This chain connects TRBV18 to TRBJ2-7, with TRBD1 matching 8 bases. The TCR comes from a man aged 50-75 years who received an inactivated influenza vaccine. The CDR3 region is CASSPADRGSYEQYF. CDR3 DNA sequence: TGTGCCAGCTCACCAGCCGACAGGGGATCCTACGAGCAGTACTTC.